This TCR beta chain was recovered during a study of shared clonotypes between healthy human individuals. Deep-level settings were used for running the assay. An approximately 210 ng quantity of DNA, tens of thousands of T cell genomes, went into the sorted-subset replicate PCRs. Clones were sequenced by immunoSEQ multiplex PCR, and TCRdb holds only the in-frame ones, with some missing. This table has about 2.3 million clones, 93% appearing once. Germline V CDR1 and CDR2: SNHLY, FYNNEI. The V gene lost 6 bases and the J gene lost 4 bases, with 12 bases spanning the gap. The CDR3 runs to 13 residues. V gene TRBV2 combines with J gene TRBJ1-2, with D perhaps matching TRBD1 (5 bases). This TCR derives from a man younger than 35 in good health. Some clones in this sample may be carry-over from other donors' samples. Sample: naive CD4+ T cells from PBMCs. The subset was: CD45RA+ positively selected. The CDR3 DNA reads TGTGCCAGCAGGCCGACAGCAATCTATGGCTACACCTTC. Translation gives CASRPTAIYGYTF. Full variable domain (rest looked up from reference TRBV2 and TRBJ1-2): EPEVTQTPSHQVTQMGQEVILRCVPISNHLYFYWYRQILGQKVEFLVSFYNNEISEKSEIFDDQFSVERPDGSNFTLKIRSTKLEDSAMYFCASRPTAIYGYTFGSGTRLTVV.